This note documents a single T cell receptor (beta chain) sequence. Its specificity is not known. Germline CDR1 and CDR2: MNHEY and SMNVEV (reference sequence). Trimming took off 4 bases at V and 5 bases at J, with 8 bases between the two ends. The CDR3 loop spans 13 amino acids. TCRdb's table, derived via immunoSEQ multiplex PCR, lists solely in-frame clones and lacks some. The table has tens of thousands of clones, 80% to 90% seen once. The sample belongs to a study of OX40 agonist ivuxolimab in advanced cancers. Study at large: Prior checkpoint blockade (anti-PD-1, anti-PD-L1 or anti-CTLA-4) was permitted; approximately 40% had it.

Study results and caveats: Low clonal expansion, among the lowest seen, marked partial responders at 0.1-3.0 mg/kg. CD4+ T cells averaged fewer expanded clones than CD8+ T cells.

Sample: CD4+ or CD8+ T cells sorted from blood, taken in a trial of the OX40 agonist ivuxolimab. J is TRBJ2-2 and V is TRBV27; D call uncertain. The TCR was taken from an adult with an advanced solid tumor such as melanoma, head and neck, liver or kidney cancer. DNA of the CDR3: TGTGCCAGCAGTTGGTCCCCGACCGGGGAGCTGTTTTTT. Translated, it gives CASSWSPTGELFF.